The 26 T cell receptor beta chains below come from one sample, sequenced in a study of T cells after yellow fever vaccination. TCRdb reprocessed the 5' RACE reads with MiXCR, giving one entry per CDR3 protein. The sample holds roughly 250,000 distinct CDR3 sequences, 10% to 15% seen once. The sequenced sample was CD4+ T cells sorted from PBMCs, obtained 45 days after the yellow fever booster vaccination. Receptor source: a man aged 25-40 years who received the YFV17D yellow fever vaccine.

This rearrangement joins TRBV6-2 or TRBV6-3 to TRBJ2-7, with TRBD2 matching over 11 bases. Germline V gene lookup returns CDR1 MNHEY and CDR2 SVGEGT. The CDR3 has 15 amino acids. J lost 7 bases, V lost 0 bases, and 5 bases had no gene match. CDR3 residues: CASSYSLAGVEEQYF. The CDR3 DNA sequence: TGTGCCAGCAGTTACTCACTAGCGGGAGTAGAAGAGCAGTACTTC.

This clonotype was found a few times. The chain carries TRBV20-1 and TRBJ2-5; 8 bases are shared with TRBD2. The CDR3 totals 12 residues. Germline assignment: CDR1 DFQATT and CDR2 SNEGSKA (reference sequence). The chain's CDR3 is CSLVTSGETQYF. The CDR3 DNA follows: TGCAGCCTGGTAACTAGCGGAGAGACCCAGTACTTC.

The table lists this clonotype with a few counts. The rearrangement uses TRBV7-2 and TRBJ2-7; TRBD1 is a possible D gene (5 bases). Per germline, CDR1 SGHTA and CDR2 FQGNSA. CDR3 length equals 16 residues. The V end lost 0 bases, the J end lost 6 bases, and 18 bases lay between the germline ends. The CDR3 spells CASSLAGPRSASEQYF. CDR3 DNA: TGTGCCAGCAGCTTAGCGGGGCCTAGGTCTGCCAGCGAGCAGTACTTC.

The chain joins TRBV20-1 to TRBJ2-5; the D call may be TRBD1 or TRBD2 (5 bases each). V lost 3 bases and J lost 5, with 19 bases in between. This CDR3 comprises 15 residues. Germline loops: CDR1 DFQATT, CDR2 SNEGSKA (reference sequence). The CDR3 DNA reads TGCAGTGCTAGGGACTTTGGGGCCGACGGTGAGACCCAGTACTTC. Its translation: CSARDFGADGETQYF.

V and J are TRBV24-1 and TRBJ2-1; D is unresolved. The CDR3 runs to 13 residues. Trimming took 5 bases from V and 8 from J, leaving 12 bases between them. CDR1 and CDR2 (germline): KGHDR, SFDVKD. The CDR3 DNA follows: TGTGCCACCAGTGCCCCCGCTTTGGATGAGCAGTTCTTC. Protein sequence: CATSAPALDEQFF.

V is TRBV20-1 and J is TRBJ2-5; 8 bases map to TRBD1. CDR3 length: 14 amino acids. Looked up from germline, CDR1 is DFQATT and CDR2 is SNEGSKA (reference sequence). The ends lost 6 bases at V and 4 bases at J; junction bases unmatched: 10. The CDR3: CSAALTDRAETQYF. CDR3 in DNA: TGCAGTGCAGCACTGACGGACAGGGCAGAGACCCAGTACTTC.

This clonotype has just a few counts. The chain joins TRBV3-1 to TRBJ2-5, with 9 bases fitting TRBD1. This CDR3 has 11 amino acids. Germline V gives CDR1 LGHDT, CDR2 YNNKEL (reference sequence). Trimming cost V 4 bases and J 11 bases; bases outside gene matches: 2. CDR3 nucleotides: TGTGCCAGCAGCCCGGGACAGGGACAGTACTTC. Translated, it gives CASSPGQGQYF.

V usage is TRBV12-3 or TRBV12-4 and J usage is TRBJ2-7; D call uncertain. The V end was cut by 7 bases, the J end by 5 bases, with 15 bases between. CDR3 length equals 13 residues. The CDR3: CASNSQLNNEQYF. The CDR3 nucleotides read TGTGCCAGCAATTCCCAACTGAACAACGAGCAGTACTTC.

J is TRBJ2-3 and V is TRBV7-8; D remains unclear. The V gene lost 5 bases and the J gene lost 2 bases, with 8 bases spanning the gap. The germline V gene has CDR1 SGHVS and CDR2 FQNEAQ. The CDR3 is 13 amino acids. The chain's CDR3 is CASSPPTTDTQYF. The CDR3 DNA reads TGTGCCAGCAGCCCCCCTACCACAGATACGCAGTATTTT.

Notes on this clonotype: Sequence at one end of the junction differs from germline and may be a read error. The rearrangement joins TRBV12-3 or TRBV12-4 to TRBJ2-1; tentatively, D is TRBD1 or TRBD2 (6 bases each). The CDR3 length is 17 residues. The CDR3 nucleotides read TGTGCCTGCAGTTTAGGGGTCGGGGGCCGCGAAGGCAATGAGCAGTTCTTC. Amino acids: CACSLGVGGREGNEQFF.

The rearrangement joins TRBV28 to TRBJ2-7; TRBD1 is a possible D gene (5 bases). The CDR3 sequence is 14 residues long. Germline V CDR1 and CDR2: MDHEN, SYDVKM. V lost 2 bases, J lost 7 bases, and 15 bases lay in between. DNA of the CDR3: TGTGCCAGCAGTTTAGACCGAAGCAGGGCAGAGCAGTACTTC. Its translation is CASSLDRSRAEQYF.

This clonotype was found a few times. For the CDR3, the DNA is TGCAGTGCCCTTACAGGGGAAGAGACCCAGTACTTC. It is translated as CSALTGEETQYF. This chain links TRBV20-1 with TRBJ2-5; 7 bases are a match to TRBD1. This CDR3 is built from 12 residues. Germline-derived CDR1 and CDR2 are DFQATT and SNEGSKA (reference sequence). With V trimmed by 6 bases and J by 3 bases, 4 bases remained unmatched.

This clonotype was found a few times. The CDR3 coding sequence is TGTGCCAGCTCACCACGGCGGAGCACAGATACGCAGTATTTT. Its protein product is CASSPRRSTDTQYF. The chain recombines TRBV18 with TRBJ2-3; unclear D gene. Trimming pared 1 base from V and 0 bases from J, leaving 5 bases between. Germline CDR1 reads KGHSH; CDR2 reads LQKENI. This CDR3 has 14 amino acids.

The chain links TRBV7-9 to TRBJ2-1; no clear D gene. CDR1 is SEHNR and CDR2 is FQNEAQ in the germline V gene (reference sequence). Trimming took off 7 bases at V and 10 bases at J, with 29 bases between the two ends. The CDR3 covers 17 residues. CDR3 amino acids: CASTEFGLMLANEEQFF. The CDR3 nucleotides read TGTGCCAGCACCGAATTTGGGCTCATGTTAGCCAACGAGGAGCAGTTCTTC.

This chain links TRBV7-9 with TRBJ1-4; D remains unclear. Per the germline V gene, CDR1 is SEHNR and CDR2 is FQNEAQ (reference sequence). The CDR3 runs 14 residues. V was pared by 3 bases and J by 4 bases, with 9 bases between. The CDR3 DNA reads as TGTGCCAGCAGCTTCAACAGCGGTAATGAAAAACTGTTTTTT. Protein sequence: CASSFNSGNEKLFF.

This clonotype was detected ten times or more. V is TRBV21-1 and J is TRBJ2-6. TRBV21-1 is marked as a pseudogene. There are 16 residues in the CDR3. The CDR3, as DNA: TGTGCCAGCAGCGAGGGCCCTTTCTCTGGGGCCAACGTCCTGACTTTC. Translated: CASSEGPFSGANVLTF.

V gene TRBV2 combines with J gene TRBJ2-5, with D unclear. CDR1 and CDR2 from the germline V gene are SNHLY and FYNNEI. V lost 0 bases and J 9 bases, leaving 5 bases between the germline ends. The CDR3 is made up of 11 amino acids. This CDR3 is CASSEALAQYF. DNA for the CDR3: TGTGCCAGCAGTGAAGCGCTGGCCCAGTACTTC.

This clonotype occurred a few times. The chain has TRBV5-1 and TRBJ2-1, with 8 bases lining up with TRBD2. J lost 10 bases, V lost 2 bases, and 8 bases had no gene match. CDR1 is SGHRS, CDR2 YFSETQ, per germline. The CDR3 consists of 14 residues. The CDR3 DNA reads as TGCGCCAGCAGCTTTGTACTAGCGGAGGGGGAGCAGTTCTTC. Translating it yields CASSFVLAEGEQFF. The variable domain in full, completed from reference TRBV5-1 and TRBJ2-1, reads KAGVTQTPRYLIKTRGQQVTLSCSPISGHRSVSWYQQTPGQGLQFLFEYFSETQRNKGNFPGRFSGRQFSNSRSEMNVSTLELGDSALYLCASSFVLAEGEQFFGPGTRLTVL.

This chain uses TRBV20-1 with TRBJ2-1; 8 bases are a match to TRBD2. V lost 7 bases, J lost 6 bases, and 14 bases stayed unmatched. CDR3 length equals 15 residues. Germline V gene lookup returns CDR1 DFQATT and CDR2 SNEGSKA (reference sequence). The CDR3 reads CSGEFGRLAGNEQFF. As DNA, the CDR3 is TGCAGTGGCGAGTTCGGAAGGCTAGCGGGCAATGAGCAGTTCTTC.

The chain employs TRBV11-2 and TRBJ2-7; possible D gene TRBD2, 7 bases. The germline V gene encodes CDR1 SGHAT and CDR2 FQNNGV. V was clipped by 0 bases and J by 6 bases, with 18 bases between them. This CDR3 has 16 residues. The CDR3 sequence is CASSLDWGGIAGEQYF. CDR3 DNA: TGTGCCAGCAGCTTAGACTGGGGGGGCATTGCCGGCGAGCAGTACTTC.

The chain has TRBV20-1 and TRBJ2-3, with D possibly matching TRBD2 (5 bases). V gave up 4 bases and J gave up 0 bases, with 14 bases separating them. This CDR3 contains 15 residues. CDR1 and CDR2 from the germline V gene are DFQATT and SNEGSKA (reference sequence). For the CDR3, the DNA is TGCAGTGCTATCTTACCTAGCACTAGCACAGATACGCAGTATTTT. It codes for CSAILPSTSTDTQYF.

This clonotype was counted a few times. This chain connects TRBV20-1 to TRBJ2-1; a possible D gene is TRBD2 (6 bases). The germline V gene has CDR1 DFQATT and CDR2 SNEGSKA (reference sequence). V lost 3 bases and J 9 bases, leaving 18 bases between the germline ends. The CDR3 is made up of 14 amino acids. CDR3 sequence (DNA): TGCAGTGCTAGTGTCCAATTTTTCGGGGGTGAGCAGTTCTTC. Encoded protein: CSASVQFFGGEQFF.

There are a few counts of this clonotype. The rearrangement joins TRBV7-3 to TRBJ2-1, with TRBD2 matching over 11 bases. Germline V lookup: CDR1 SGHTA, CDR2 FQGTGA. V shed 6 bases, J shed 5 bases, and the junction held 9 bases outside the gene matches. The CDR3 spans 16 residues. As DNA, the CDR3 is TGTGCCAGCAGTTCTCAACTAGCGGGAGTACACAATGAGCAGTTCTTC. Amino acid sequence: CASSSQLAGVHNEQFF.

The chain joins TRBV5-1 to TRBJ2-7, with 7 nucleotides matching TRBD2. Unmatched junction bases numbered 3, after V lost 4 bases and J lost 5 bases. The CDR3 loop spans 12 amino acids. Per the germline V gene, CDR1 is SGHRS and CDR2 is YFSETQ. In DNA form, the CDR3 reads TGCGCCAGCAGCGCGGGAGCAAACGAGCAGTACTTC. Translating gives CASSAGANEQYF.

This clonotype has just a few counts. V and J are TRBV27 and TRBJ2-3; D might be TRBD2 (6 bases). The V end lost 8 bases, the J end lost 2 bases, and 14 bases lay between the germline ends. Germline CDR1 MNHEY, CDR2 SMNVEV (reference sequence). The CDR3 has 14 amino acids. The CDR3 bases are TGTGCCAGCGCAGCGGGCGCCAACACAGATACGCAGTATTTT. Translation gives CASAAGANTDTQYF.

The J gene is TRBJ2-1, the V gene TRBV7-2; 10 bases fit TRBD1. Per germline, CDR1 SGHTA and CDR2 FQGNSA. The CDR3 is 15 amino acids. J gave up 12 bases and V 5 bases, and 13 bases lay outside the gene matches. For the CDR3, the DNA is TGTGCCAGCAGCCCCGACCGGGACAGGGGATTCGGGCAGTTCTTC. Translation: CASSPDRDRGFGQFF.